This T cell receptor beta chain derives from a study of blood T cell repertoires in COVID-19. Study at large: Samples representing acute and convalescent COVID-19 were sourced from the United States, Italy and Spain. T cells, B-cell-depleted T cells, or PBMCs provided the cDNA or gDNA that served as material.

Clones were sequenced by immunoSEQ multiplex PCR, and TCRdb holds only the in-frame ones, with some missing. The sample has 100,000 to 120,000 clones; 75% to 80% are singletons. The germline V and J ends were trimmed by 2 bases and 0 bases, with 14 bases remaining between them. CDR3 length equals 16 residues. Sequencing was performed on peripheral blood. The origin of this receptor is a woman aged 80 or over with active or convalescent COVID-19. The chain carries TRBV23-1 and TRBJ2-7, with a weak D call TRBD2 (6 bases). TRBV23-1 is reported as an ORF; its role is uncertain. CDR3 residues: CASSQGWRVGSYEQYF. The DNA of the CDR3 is TGCGCCAGCAGTCAAGGGTGGAGGGTCGGCTCCTACGAGCAGTACTTC.